A selection of T cell receptor beta chains follows, all from one sample in a study of T cell responses to AZD1222 COVID-19 vaccine. Repertoires were generated with immunoSEQ multiplex PCR, while TCRdb's copy carries only in-frame clones and drops some. The top ten hold under 6.5% of the sample, which has 25,000 to 30,000 clones, 78% seen once. Sequences were derived from peripheral blood, sampled on day 0 of AZD1222 vaccination. These TCRs come from an adult in good health. Each CDR3 is given with its conserved first and last residue. D genes are given only for firm matches. Some rows have no size entry. The others give once, few or many, or a class for an expanded clone.

J gene,V gene,clone size,D gene,CDR3 DNA,CDR3 protein
TRBJ1-1,TRBV19,once,NA,TGTGCCAGTAGTATAGGCGGGGACAATAGTAACACTGAAGCTTTCTTT,CASSIGGDNSNTEAFF
TRBJ1-6,TRBV7-9,NA,TRBD1,TGTGCCAGCAGTACACAGGGGGCGATTTCACCCCTCCACTTT,CASSTQGAISPLHF
TRBJ1-1,TRBV7-9,NA,NA,TGTGCCAGCAGCTTAGGACGGTTGGGAACTGAAGCTTTCTTT,CASSLGRLGTEAFF
TRBJ2-5,TRBV25-1,NA,NA,TGTGCCAGCAGTGAACCATTCGGCATTGAGACCCAGTACTTC,CASSEPFGIETQYF
TRBJ1-4,TRBV6-4,NA,TRBD1,TGTGCCAGCAGTGCGTGGACAGGGATGAGGGAAAAACTGTTTTTT,CASSAWTGMREKLFF
TRBJ2-5,TRBV11-3,NA,TRBD1,TGTGCCAGCAGCAAACCAGGGACAGAGCAAGAGACCCAGTACTTC,CASSKPGTEQETQYF
TRBJ2-3,TRBV3-1/TRBV3-2,few,NA,TGTGCCAGCAGCACTCCGGGGGAAACAGATACGCAGTATTTT,CASSTPGETDTQYF
TRBJ1-1,TRBV6-2/TRBV6-3,NA,NA,TGTGCCAGCAGCCCGGAAGACAGAGATGAAGCTTTCTTT,CASSPEDRDEAFF
TRBJ2-3,TRBV19,once,NA,TGTGCCAGTAGTGACAGTACTAGCACAGATACGCAGTATTTT,CASSDSTSTDTQYF
TRBJ1-1,TRBV6-4,NA,NA,TGTGCCAGCAGTGAAAATGGCAGGCGAGCTTTCTTT,CASSENGRRAFF
TRBJ1-2,TRBV27,few,TRBD1,TGTGCCAGCAGTTTAACAGGGGATGGCTACACCTTC,CASSLTGDGYTF
TRBJ1-1,TRBV6-5,NA,TRBD1,TGTGCCAGCAACTCAAAGAGGACAGGGGCGACTGAAGCTTTCTTT,CASNSKRTGATEAFF
TRBJ2-3,TRBV5-1,NA,TRBD2,TGCGCCAGCAGCCCAGGAACTAGCGGGGGGGCCCGTACGCAGTATTTT,CASSPGTSGGARTQYF
TRBJ2-1,TRBV12-3/TRBV12-4,NA,NA,TGTGCCAGCAGTTTAGAAGCCCGGAATGAGCAGTTCTTC,CASSLEARNEQFF
TRBJ2-1,TRBV14,NA,NA,TGTGCCAGCAGCCAAGTTGCGGGAACGTACAATGAGCAGTTCTTC,CASSQVAGTYNEQFF
TRBJ2-7,TRBV11-2,NA,NA,TGTGCCAGCAGCGGGCGGGACAGCGCACCCTACGAGCAGTACTTC,CASSGRDSAPYEQYF
TRBJ1-6,TRBV27,few,NA,TGTGCCAGCAGTCTGCAGATTTCCTATAATTCACCCCTCCACTTT,CASSLQISYNSPLHF
TRBJ1-1,TRBV9,NA,NA,TGTGCCAGCAGCCCGCGCCATCCGGGACAGAACACTGAAGCTTTCTTT,CASSPRHPGQNTEAFF
TRBJ1-3,TRBV28,NA,TRBD1,TGTGCCAGCAGTCCCGGGACAGGGTTGGCCACCATATATTTT,CASSPGTGLATIYF
TRBJ1-6,TRBV5-6,NA,NA,TGTGCCAGCAGCTTCAGCTATAATTCACCCCTCCACTTT,CASSFSYNSPLHF
TRBJ2-7,TRBV11-2,NA,TRBD1,TGTGCCAGCAGCCAACAGGGGGGAGGCTCCTACGAGCAGTACTTC,CASSQQGGGSYEQYF
TRBJ1-4,TRBV30,NA,TRBD1,TGTGCCTGGGCTGGGACAGGGGTTAATGAAAAACTGTTTTTT,CAWAGTGVNEKLFF
TRBJ1-2,TRBV11-2,NA,NA,TGTGCCAGCAGCTTAGGGCCAGACAACTATGGCTACACCTTC,CASSLGPDNYGYTF
TRBJ2-7,TRBV18,once,TRBD2,TGTGCCAGCTCATCGGAGCGGGGCGAGCAGTACTTC,CASSSERGEQYF